Shown below are 21 T cell receptor beta chains from a single sample sequenced in a study of cytomegalovirus exposure and HLA in healthy donors. A multiplex PCR was run with 60 Vbeta primers and 13 Jbeta primers. The data were produced by immunoSEQ multiplex PCR, yet TCRdb's version contains in-frame clones alone and is incomplete. The data hold nearly 300,000 clones, with 80% to 90% observed a single time. Sequencing was carried out using PBMCs. The origin of the receptors is a man between 35 and 55 years old in good health and CMV-seropositive.

This clone was seen just once. This rearrangement joins TRBV29-1 to TRBJ2-7, with 9 bases lining up with TRBD2. The CDR3 runs 14 residues. J lost 2 bases, V lost 1 base, and 3 bases had no gene match. CDR1 is SQVTM and CDR2 is ANQGSEA in the germline V gene. CDR3 sequence reads: CSVEGGRGAYEQYF. The CDR3 nucleotides read TGCAGCGTTGAAGGCGGGAGGGGCGCCTACGAGCAGTACTTC.

This clone was counted between two and nine times. This CDR3 reads CASSWDRVNYGYTF. Here the CDR3 DNA reads TGTGCCAGCAGCTGGGACAGGGTTAACTATGGCTACACCTTC. V usage is TRBV5-6 and J usage is TRBJ1-2; 9 nucleotides agree with TRBD1. The V gene end was trimmed by 3 bases and the J gene end by 1 base; junction bases not matched to a gene: 1. The germline V gene encodes CDR1 SGHDT and CDR2 YYEEEE. This CDR3 region has 14 residues.

V and J are TRBV29-1 and TRBJ1-1; D ambiguous. V was clipped by 2 bases and J by 7 bases, with 11 bases between them. There are 12 residues in the CDR3. Germline lookup yields CDR1 SQVTM and CDR2 ANQGSEA. The CDR3 DNA is TGCAGCGTTGAAAAGACGGCAGGTGAAGCTTTCTTT. Translated, it gives CSVEKTAGEAFF.

The J gene is TRBJ2-7, the V gene TRBV5-1, with TRBD1 identical over 10 bases. V was clipped by 4 bases and J by 3 bases; unmatched bases: 7. CDR3 size: 15 residues. In germline, CDR1 is SGHRS, CDR2 YFSETQ. The CDR3 sequence is CASSLGQGGNYEQYF. CDR3 nucleotides: TGCGCCAGCAGCCTCGGACAGGGGGGGAACTACGAGCAGTACTTC. The full variable domain, rest sourced from reference TRBV5-1 and TRBJ2-7, is KAGVTQTPRYLIKTRGQQVTLSCSPISGHRSVSWYQQTPGQGLQFLFEYFSETQRNKGNFPGRFSGRQFSNSRSEMNVSTLELGDSALYLCASSLGQGGNYEQYFGPGTRLTVT.

J is TRBJ2-7 and V is TRBV5-1; a possible D gene is TRBD1 (5 bases). Germline lookup yields CDR1 SGHRS and CDR2 YFSETQ. V dropped 4 bases and J dropped 2 bases, with 19 bases sitting between them. The CDR3 has 16 residues. The CDR3 region is CASSPGGPGPTYEQYF. CDR3 nucleotides: TGCGCCAGCAGCCCGGGCGGCCCAGGGCCAACCTACGAGCAGTACTTC.

The J gene is TRBJ1-1, the V gene TRBV4-3, with a tentative D call TRBD1 (5 bases). The CDR3 runs 15 residues. Germline assignment: CDR1 LGHNA and CDR2 YSLEER. Between the trimmed V and J ends, which lost 2 bases and 5 bases, there was a span of 15 bases. In DNA form, the CDR3 reads TGCGCCAGCAGCCAATGGGGCAGAGGAGAGACTGAAGCTTTCTTT. This sequence encodes CASSQWGRGETEAFF.

This chain connects TRBV11-2 to TRBJ2-1; TRBD2 aligns across 9 bases. CDR1 is SGHAT, CDR2 FQNNGV, per germline. The CDR3 extends over 16 amino acids. Trimming removed 1 base from V and 2 bases from J; junction bases left unmatched: 3. The CDR3 loop reads CASSLVVAGAYNEQFF. CDR3 nucleotides: TGTGCCAGCAGCTTAGTGGTAGCGGGAGCCTACAATGAGCAGTTCTTC.

This clone was observed once. The V gene is TRBV10-3, the J gene TRBJ1-4; D may be TRBD1 (6 bases). There are 14 residues in the CDR3. Trimming left V 4 bases short and J 4 bases short, with 10 bases between. The V gene's germline CDR1 is ENHRY and CDR2 SYGVKD. The CDR3 DNA reads TGTGCCATCAGTGGGACAGCTCTTAATGAAAAACTGTTTTTT. This codes for CAISGTALNEKLFF.

Here the CDR3 reads CASSESVRQETQYF. As DNA, the CDR3 is TGTGCCAGCAGTGAATCGGTGCGGCAAGAGACCCAGTACTTC. The V and J genes are TRBV25-1 and TRBJ2-5; unclear D gene. V was shortened by 1 base and J by 2 bases, with 8 bases between the two germline ends. The V gene's germline CDR1 is MGHDK and CDR2 SYGVNS. The CDR3 consists of 14 residues.

J is TRBJ1-2 and V is TRBV27; D is unresolved. The CDR3 spans 13 residues. Trimming removed 0 bases from V and 4 bases from J, with 6 bases in between. CDR1 is MNHEY, CDR2 SMNVEV, per germline (reference sequence). This chain's CDR3 is CASSLSISYGYTF. CDR3 nucleotide sequence: TGTGCCAGCAGTTTATCGATCAGCTATGGCTACACCTTC.

This clone came up once. V is TRBV5-5 and J is TRBJ2-1; D unresolved. CDR3 size: 15 residues. Germline loops: CDR1 SGHKS, CDR2 YYEKEE (reference sequence). Deletions cut 2 bases from V and 1 base from J, with 10 bases between. The CDR3 here is CASSLDASSYNEQFF. In nucleotides, the CDR3 is TGTGCCAGCAGCTTAGACGCTAGTTCCTACAATGAGCAGTTCTTC.

This chain connects TRBV12-2 to TRBJ2-2; TRBD1 was called by the table and not checked on the DNA. TRBV12-2 is flagged as a pseudogene. The CDR3 is 16 residues long. Here the CDR3 DNA reads TGTGCAAGTCGCTCTCCCCGCGGCAGCAGGGTCGGGGAGCTGTTTTTT. As protein: CASRSPRGSRVGELFF.

The chain is built from TRBV6-5 and TRBJ2-1; TRBD2 aligns across 11 bases. This CDR3 is built from 16 residues. The V segment lost 1 base and the J segment 5 bases; nucleotides outside the gene matches: 4. CDR1 is MNHEY, CDR2 SVGAGI, per germline. CDR3 sequence: CASSYLPSGRNNEQFF. DNA of the CDR3: TGTGCCAGCAGTTACTTGCCTAGCGGGAGGAACAATGAGCAGTTCTTC.

This sequence joins TRBV27 and TRBJ2-3, with D tentatively TRBD1 (5 bases). Per the germline V gene, CDR1 is MNHEY and CDR2 is SMNVEV (reference sequence). The CDR3 is 16 residues long. V lost 5 bases and J lost 6, with 21 bases in between. The CDR3 DNA sequence: TGTGCCAGCAGTCCAAGGGGCCCCAGAAGGTTTGATACGCAGTATTTT. This gives the protein CASSPRGPRRFDTQYF.

V usage is TRBV18 and J usage is TRBJ1-1, with 8 bases identical to TRBD1. This CDR3 comprises 14 residues. V dropped 3 bases and J dropped 3; count of bases not matched to a gene: 3. Germline V gene data show CDR1 as KGHSH and CDR2 as LQKENI. CDR3 sequence reads: CASSPVTGDTEAFF. DNA for the CDR3: TGTGCCAGCTCACCCGTGACAGGGGACACTGAAGCTTTCTTT. The full variable domain, its missing parts supplied by reference TRBV18 and TRBJ1-1, is NAGVMQNPRHLVRRRGQEARLRCSPMKGHSHVYWYRQLPEEGLKFMVYLQKENIIDESGMPKERFSAEFPKEGPSILRIQQVVRGDSAAYFCASSPVTGDTEAFFGQGTRLTVV.

This clone occurred a few times. Other DNA sequences in this sample translate to the same CDR3. The gene calls are TRBV28 and TRBJ2-7, with TRBD1 matching over 8 bases. The CDR3 covers 14 residues. The germline gives CDR1 MDHEN, CDR2 SYDVKM. V was clipped by 3 bases and J by 1 base; unmatched bases: 2. CDR3 sequence reads: CASSLRQGSYEQYF. The CDR3 coding sequence is TGTGCCAGCAGTTTGAGACAGGGGTCCTACGAGCAGTACTTC.

Regarding this clone: Distinct nucleotide sequences in the sample also encode this CDR3. The chain combines TRBV2 with TRBJ2-5; 10 bases match TRBD2. Germline CDR1 and CDR2: SNHLY and FYNNEI. V was clipped by 6 bases and J by 2 bases; unmatched bases: 3. The CDR3 is 14 amino acids. CDR3 sequence reads: CASSGLAVQETQYF. CDR3 in DNA: TGTGCCAGCAGCGGACTAGCGGTGCAAGAGACCCAGTACTTC.

CDR3 in amino acids: CASSSTGGQETQYF. The CDR3 region has the DNA TGTGCCAGCAGCTCCACAGGGGGGCAAGAGACCCAGTACTTC. V and J are TRBV9 and TRBJ2-5; the match to TRBD1 covers 8 bases. This CDR3 is 14 amino acids long. The germline V gene encodes CDR1 SGDLS and CDR2 YYNGEE. V lost 4 bases to trimming and J lost 2 bases; unmatched junction nucleotides: 4. The full variable domain, its missing parts supplied by reference TRBV9 and TRBJ2-5, is DSGVTQTPKHLITATGQRVTLRCSPRSGDLSVYWYQQSLDQGLQFLIQYYNGEERAKGNILERFSAQQFPDLHSELNLSSLELGDSALYFCASSSTGGQETQYFGPGTRLLVL.

The V and J genes are TRBV29-1 and TRBJ2-5; 9 bases fit TRBD1. In germline, CDR1 is SQVTM, CDR2 ANQGSEA. V lost 4 bases to trimming and J lost 4 bases; unmatched junction nucleotides: 13. The CDR3 is 16 amino acids. The CDR3 protein is CSVAAPYTGGLETQYF. Here the CDR3 DNA reads TGCAGCGTTGCCGCCCCTTACACAGGGGGCCTAGAGACCCAGTACTTC.

J is TRBJ2-5 and V is TRBV2; 8 nucleotides match TRBD2. The germline V gene encodes CDR1 SNHLY and CDR2 FYNNEI. Trimming took 3 bases from V and 5 from J; bases not matched to a gene: 5. The CDR3 is made up of 14 amino acids. The CDR3 region has the DNA TGTGCCAGCAGTGACAGCGGGAGAGGCGAGACCCAGTACTTC. This gives the protein CASSDSGRGETQYF. The variable domain in full, completed from reference TRBV2 and TRBJ2-5, reads EPEVTQTPSHQVTQMGQEVILRCVPISNHLYFYWYRQILGQKVEFLVSFYNNEISEKSEIFDDQFSVERPDGSNFTLKIRSTKLEDSAMYFCASSDSGRGETQYFGPGTRLLVL.

The chain combines TRBV5-8 with TRBJ2-1; TRBD2 matches 7 bases. This CDR3 is built from 15 residues. The germline gives CDR1 SGHTS, CDR2 YDEGEE. The trim removed 2 bases at V and 5 bases at J, leaving 7 bases unmatched. CDR3 DNA: TGTGCCAGCAGCTTTAGCGGGCAACCCCACAATGAGCAGTTCTTC. Translating gives CASSFSGQPHNEQFF.